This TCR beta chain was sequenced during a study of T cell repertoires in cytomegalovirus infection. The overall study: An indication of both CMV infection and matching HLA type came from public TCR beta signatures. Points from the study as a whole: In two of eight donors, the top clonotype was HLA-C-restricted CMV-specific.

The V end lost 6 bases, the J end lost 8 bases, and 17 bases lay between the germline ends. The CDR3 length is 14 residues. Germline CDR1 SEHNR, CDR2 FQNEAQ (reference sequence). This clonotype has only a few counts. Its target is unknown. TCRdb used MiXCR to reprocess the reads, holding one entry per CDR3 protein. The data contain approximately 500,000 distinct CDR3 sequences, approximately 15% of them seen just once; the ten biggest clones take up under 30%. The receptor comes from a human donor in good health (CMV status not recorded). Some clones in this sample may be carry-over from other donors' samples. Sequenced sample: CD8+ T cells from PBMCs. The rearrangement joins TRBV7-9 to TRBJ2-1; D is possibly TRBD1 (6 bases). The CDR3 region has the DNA TGTGCCAGCAGTGTCACAGGGCATTTTGATGAGCAGTTCTTC. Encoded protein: CASSVTGHFDEQFF.